The 4 T cell receptor beta chains in this list originate from one sample, sequenced in a study of post-analysis software for immune sequencing data. No cognate antigen is known for these TCRs. Presence of unique molecular identifiers characterized the TCR beta cDNA libraries. TCRdb re-derived calls from the PCR reads in MiXCR, one entry per CDR3 protein. The table records about 540,000 distinct CDR3 sequences, around 36% of them present only once. Study-level results: Patients carried roughly 5 TRBV segments more frequently than controls did, and TRBV5-6, TRBV5-1 and TRBV20-1 were among them.

The sample consisted of blood. These receptors were taken from a girl aged 2-17 years with multiple sclerosis.

This rearrangement joins TRBV27 to TRBJ1-5; 9 positions match TRBD1. Trimming at V came to 2 bases and at J to 0 bases, leaving 2 bases not matched to a gene. This CDR3 has 16 residues. Germline assignment: CDR1 MNHEY and CDR2 SMNVEV (reference sequence). CDR3 in amino acids: CASSLGTGRSNQPQHF. CDR3 sequence (DNA): TGTGCCAGCAGTTTAGGGACAGGGCGTAGCAATCAGCCCCAGCATTTT.

The table lists this clonotype with a few counts. The rearrangement links TRBV6-5 to TRBJ2-3; weak D call: TRBD2 (5 bases). Between the trimmed V and J ends, which lost 4 bases and 5 bases, there was a span of 16 bases. Germline CDR1 and CDR2: MNHEY and SVGAGI. This CDR3 is 15 amino acids long. The CDR3 here is CASSSRVAGGDTQYF. The DNA for the CDR3 is TGTGCCAGCAGTTCGAGGGTGGCCGGAGGAGATACGCAGTATTTT.

The chain recombines TRBV5-5 with TRBJ2-7, with TRBD1 matching 7 bases. From germline, CDR1 is SGHKS and CDR2 YYEKEE (reference sequence). The CDR3 is 16 amino acids. The ends lost 1 base at V and 1 base at J; junction bases unmatched: 8. CDR3 bases: TGTGCCAGCAGCTTGAGGGGACAGACTTCTTCCTACGAGCAGTACTTC. Translation gives CASSLRGQTSSYEQYF.

The J gene is TRBJ2-5, the V gene TRBV7-2; D unresolved. The CDR3 consists of 12 residues. CDR1 and CDR2 from the germline V gene are SGHTA and FQGNSA. The V end was cut by 4 bases, the J end by 2 bases, with 5 bases between. The DNA of the CDR3 is TGTGCCAGCAGCTCTATGCAAGAGACCCAGTACTTC. Translating it yields CASSSMQETQYF.